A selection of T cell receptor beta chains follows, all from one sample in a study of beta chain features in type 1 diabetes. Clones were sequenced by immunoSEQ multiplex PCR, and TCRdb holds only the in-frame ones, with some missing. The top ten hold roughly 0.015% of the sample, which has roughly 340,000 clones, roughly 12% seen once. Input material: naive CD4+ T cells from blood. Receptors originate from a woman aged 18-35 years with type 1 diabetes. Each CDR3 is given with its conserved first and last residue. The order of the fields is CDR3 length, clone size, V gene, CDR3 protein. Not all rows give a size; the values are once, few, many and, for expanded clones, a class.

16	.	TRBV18	CASSLGQIATNEKLFF
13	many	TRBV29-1	CSAEQGAGNEQFF
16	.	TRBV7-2	CASSLVSGTSNQPQHF
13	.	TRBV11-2	CASRRIAKNIQYF
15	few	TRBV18	CASSPWTGANTEAFF
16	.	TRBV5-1	CASSLEGGGMNTEAFF
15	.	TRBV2	CASSSTGTGPYGYTF
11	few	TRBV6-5	CASNRGDEQFF
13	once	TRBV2	CATRTEMNTEAFF
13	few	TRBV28	CASLDRVYNEQFF
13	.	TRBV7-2	CASSGGVNYGYTF
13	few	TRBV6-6	CASSRSLIETQYF
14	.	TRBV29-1	CSVESGGGYNEQFF
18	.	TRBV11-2	CASSFIAGGISSYNEQFF
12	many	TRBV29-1	CSVGTAGNIQYF
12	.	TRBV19	CASSRGHYEQYF
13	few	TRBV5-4	CASSLVATMGYTF
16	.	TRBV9	CASSVGEGAVFGELFF
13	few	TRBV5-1	CASSLVTGHGYTF
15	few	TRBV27	CASSRRGIRNQPQHF
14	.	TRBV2	CASTAGAVGTEAFF
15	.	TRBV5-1	CASTPLDREGQVLTF
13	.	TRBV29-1	CSVAIGGTDTQYF
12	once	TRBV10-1	CASGPDMETQYF
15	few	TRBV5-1	CASSLGATTNEKLFF
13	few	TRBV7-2	CASSFSTSYGYTF
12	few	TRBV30	CAWSVGVETQYF
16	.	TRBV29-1	CSVVGGPGFGVTEAFF
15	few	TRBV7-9	CASSLRTAENTEAFF
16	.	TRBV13	CASSLDGRGSGNTIYF
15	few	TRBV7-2	CASSPLKGGMGTQYF
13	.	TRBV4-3	CASSQDSHQPQHF
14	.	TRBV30	CAWDRAKFGTEAFF
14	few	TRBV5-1	CASSLGGRGETQYF
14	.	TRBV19	CASSISPTNEKLFF
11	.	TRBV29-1	CSVGGEQPQHF
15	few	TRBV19	CASRKSLANTGELFF
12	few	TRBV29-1	CSVHNRGETQYF